The clone carrying this T cell receptor beta chain has a handful of counts. This sample was taken from a study of T cells after yellow fever vaccination. Overall study findings and caveats: Re-detected after boosting: most primary clones, 96% of CD4 and less than 90% of CD8.

The CDR3 is 13 residues long. Trimming took 6 bases from V and 4 from J, leaving 15 bases between them. Germline-derived CDR1 and CDR2 are DFQATT and SNEGSKA (reference sequence). As TCR cDNA was made by 5'RACE template switching, a universal primer site and UMIs were added. Using its own MiXCR run on the 5' RACE reads, TCRdb lists one record per CDR3 protein. The table lists about 50,000 distinct CDR3 sequences, approximately 5.7% of them singletons. Material: PBMCs, either bulk or a sorted T-cell subset (CD4+, CD8+, memory, or dextramer-sorted; not recorded which), obtained on the day of the yellow fever booster vaccination. The receptor was isolated from a man younger than 30 who received the YFV17D yellow fever vaccine. The chain joins TRBV20-1 to TRBJ1-1; TRBD1 is a possible D gene (5 bases). The CDR3 spells CSARLGGTTEAFF. CDR3 bases: TGCAGTGCCCGCCTTGGAGGGACCACTGAAGCTTTCTTT.